The clone carrying this T cell receptor (beta chain) was counted many times. The antigen remains undetermined. Molecular barcoding with unique molecular identifiers was used for the TCRbeta library. TCRdb independently ran MiXCR on the PCR reads; one entry per CDR3 protein. The sample contains fewer than 700,000 distinct CDR3 sequences, 13% of which appear only once. The data originate from a study of T-cell reconstitution after alpha-beta-depleted transplantation in children. The germline V gene encodes CDR1 LGHDT and CDR2 YNNKEL (reference sequence). With V trimmed by 0 bases and J by 6 bases, 21 bases remained unmatched. CDR3 length equals 21 residues. General study results and limits: After transplant, at about two months, alpha-beta T cells were reportedly derived from several hundred expanded graft clones. Surviving recipient T cells and intrathymic progenitors accounted for some patients' high TCRbeta diversity at day 60. Newly produced T cells mostly provided counts and TCRbeta diversity after one year, as hyperexpanded clones declined.

This TCR was sampled from a male patient between 10 and 17 years old who had a stem cell transplant for acute myeloid leukemia, so the T cells may come from the graft donor. The specimen was PBMCs, mostly from graft donor cells, collected 360 days after TCRalphabeta/CD19-depleted stem cell transplant. The chain employs TRBV3-1 and TRBJ2-7, with TRBD2 matching over 12 bases. CDR3 loop: CASSQDGALAGGPPNRREQYF. The CDR3 bases are TGTGCCAGCAGCCAAGATGGGGCCCTAGCGGGAGGGCCCCCAAATCGACGCGAGCAGTACTTC.